The clone carrying this T cell receptor beta chain was counted ten times or more. The antigen remains undetermined. Treatment reported: oral pan-JAK inhibitor, 5-10 mg twice daily. Specimens obtained from alopecia areata patients comprised lesional scalp punch biopsies and peripheral blood. The data derive from a study of CD8+ T cells in alopecia areata. RNA extraction was followed by reverse transcription into cDNA, which acted as the sequencing template. Assay: immunoSEQ multiplex PCR; the TCRdb copy retains only in-frame clones and omits some. This table has roughly 120,000 clones, about half appearing once. Study-level results: Among the 100 top clones, expanded CD8+ clones, like scalp clonality, were significantly decreased by tofacitinib. Amid tofacitinib therapy, many expanded lesional clones stayed present in scalp and blood. Whereas mice showed it more clearly, TCR sharing across patients was murkier, possibly because of HLA.

Germline CDR1 and CDR2: SGHAT and FQNNGV. The CDR3 is made up of 14 amino acids. Trimming at V came to 4 bases and at J to 3 bases, leaving 4 bases not matched to a gene. The material was CD4+ T cells sorted from blood, obtained at week 4, from a patient treated with tofacitinib. This rearrangement joins TRBV11-2 to TRBJ2-7, with 9 positions matching TRBD1. This TCR was recovered from a human donor with alopecia areata. The CDR3, as DNA: TGTGCCAGCAGCTGGACAGGGGTCAGCTACGAGCAGTACTTC. Protein sequence: CASSWTGVSYEQYF. The full variable domain, in which reference TRBV11-2 and TRBJ2-7 provide the parts outside the CDR3, is EAGVAQSPRYKIIEKRQSVAFWCNPISGHATLYWYQQILGQGPKLLIQFQNNGVVDDSQLPKDRFSAERLKGVDSTLKIQPAKLEDSAVYLCASSWTGVSYEQYFGPGTRLTVT.